The 9 T cell receptor beta chains presented below share a single source sample, sequenced in a study of T cells after yellow fever vaccination. MiXCR, applied by TCRdb to the 5' RACE reads, yields one record per CDR3 protein. The data hold about 240,000 distinct CDR3 sequences, with roughly 7.2% observed a single time. The sequencing here drew on CD4+ T cells sorted from PBMCs, taken 15 days after the yellow fever booster vaccination. The receptor set was obtained from a man aged 30-40 years who received the YFV17D yellow fever vaccine.

The V and J genes are TRBV5-4 and TRBJ1-1; 7 bases map to TRBD1. The CDR3 sequence is 16 residues long. Trimming at V came to 4 bases and at J to 6 bases, leaving 15 bases not matched to a gene. Germline loops: CDR1 SGHNT, CDR2 YYREEE (reference sequence). In nucleotides, the CDR3 is TGTGCCAGCAGCCCAATTATTCTAGGACAGGTCGCTGAAGCTTTCTTT. It translates to CASSPIILGQVAEAFF.

This clonotype has a handful of counts. V gene TRBV12-3 or TRBV12-4 combines with J gene TRBJ2-3; 8 bases map to TRBD2. The CDR3 is 15 amino acids. The junction had 5 bases not matched to a gene; V was cut back by 3 bases and J by 3 bases. The CDR3: CASSFAGGRTDTQYF. Written as DNA, the CDR3 is TGTGCCAGCAGTTTCGCGGGGGGTCGGACAGATACGCAGTATTTT.

The gene calls are TRBV18 and TRBJ1-1; TRBD1 might be the D (5 bases). Germline V gene data show CDR1 as KGHSH and CDR2 as LQKENI. Trimming cost V 4 bases and J 3 bases, with 15 bases left between them. The CDR3 contains 15 residues. The CDR3 loop reads CASSLYQGGHTEAFF. The CDR3 DNA reads as TGTGCCAGCTCACTTTACCAGGGAGGGCACACTGAAGCTTTCTTT.

V and J are TRBV11-2 and TRBJ2-6; tentatively, D is TRBD1 (6 bases). This CDR3 has 15 residues. V was clipped by 5 bases and J by 5 bases, with 13 bases between them. Germline lookup yields CDR1 SGHAT and CDR2 FQNNGV. CDR3 in amino acids: CASSRGGVRANVLTF. CDR3 coding DNA: TGTGCCAGCAGCCGAGGGGGTGTTCGGGCCAACGTCCTGACTTTC.

This clonotype was found a few times. The chain uses TRBV20-1 and TRBJ2-7, with TRBD1 identical over 9 bases. The J segment lost 0 bases and the V segment lost 1 base, leaving 16 bases of the junction unmatched. The CDR3 has 19 amino acids. Looked up from germline, CDR1 is DFQATT and CDR2 is SNEGSKA (reference sequence). CDR3 residues: CSARATPGTGLSLSYEQYF. The DNA of the CDR3 is TGCAGTGCTAGAGCCACCCCCGGGACAGGGCTCTCCCTCTCCTACGAGCAGTACTTC.

At least ten counts were recorded for this clonotype. The chain joins TRBV28 to TRBJ2-5; a weak D match, TRBD1 (6 bases). CDR1 and CDR2 from the germline V gene are MDHEN and SYDVKM. V dropped 8 bases and J dropped 3 bases, with 13 bases sitting between them. CDR3 size: 13 residues. The CDR3 is CASGTGIKETQYF. The CDR3 DNA follows: TGTGCCAGCGGAACAGGGATCAAAGAGACCCAGTACTTC.

The rearrangement joins TRBV5-1 to TRBJ2-3; the D call may be TRBD1 or TRBD2 (6 bases each). Trimming stripped 7 bases from V and 4 bases from J, with 31 bases between. Per the germline V gene, CDR1 is SGHRS and CDR2 is YFSETQ. CDR3 length: 19 amino acids. This CDR3 is CASAPRTLGRGPGPDTQYF. CDR3 bases: TGCGCCAGCGCCCCCCGGACCCTAGGTCGGGGGCCCGGCCCAGATACGCAGTATTTT.

This clonotype was counted ten times or more. The chain combines TRBV6-5 with TRBJ2-1; D possibly corresponds to TRBD2 (6 bases). This CDR3 has 15 amino acids. CDR1 is MNHEY and CDR2 is SVGAGI in the germline V gene. The ends were cut back, 2 bases at V and 7 bases at J, with 15 bases in the middle. CDR3 nucleotides: TGTGCCAGCAGTTACAAGCGGGCCTGGGAAAATGAGCAGTTCTTC. Protein product: CASSYKRAWENEQFF.

The sample holds a few counts of this clonotype. The chain couples TRBV20-1 to TRBJ2-1; TRBD1 matches 9 bases. J was trimmed by 6 bases and V by 7 bases; bases with no gene match: 13. The CDR3 loop spans 15 amino acids. The V gene's germline CDR1 is DFQATT and CDR2 SNEGSKA (reference sequence). The CDR3 DNA reads as TGCAGTGTTCCTATCGCGGGACAGGGCGGCAATGAGCAGTTCTTC. Translating gives CSVPIAGQGGNEQFF.